The 7 T cell receptor beta chains below were found in one sample sequenced in a study of T cells in Graves' hyperthyroidism and ophthalmopathy. The TCR beta CDR3 regions underwent amplification using RNA transcripts as the source. Initially, a first-round RT-PCR of the TCR CDR3 employed the HTBI primer set. In TCRdb, the multiplex PCR reads were re-called with MiXCR into one record per CDR3 protein. Of 500,000 to 750,000 distinct CDR3 sequences in the sample, around a sixth are singletons; the top ten hold approximately 7.4%. The specimen sequenced was blood. The source of these receptors is a woman aged 25 to 39 with Graves' hyperthyroidism.

This clonotype was counted at least ten times. The CDR3 spells CASSLYLGNQPQHF. CDR3 coding DNA: TGTGCCAGCAGTTTGTATTTAGGTAATCAGCCCCAGCATTTT. The V call is TRBV28, the J call TRBJ1-5; no clear D. This CDR3 comprises 14 residues. CDR1 MDHEN and CDR2 SYDVKM come from the germline V gene. Trimming pared 3 bases from V and 4 bases from J, leaving 10 bases between.

This clonotype was recorded many times. CDR3 amino acids: CSARGYQETQYF. The CDR3 coding sequence is TGCAGTGCTAGAGGCTACCAAGAGACCCAGTACTTC. V is TRBV20-1 and J is TRBJ2-5; D not resolved. V lost 1 base to trimming and J lost 0 bases, with 3 bases between them. The CDR3 covers 12 residues. Germline-derived CDR1 and CDR2 are DFQATT and SNEGSKA (reference sequence).

The chain employs TRBV12-5 and TRBJ2-1; TRBD1 agrees at 12 bases. The length of the CDR3 is 18 residues. Germline values: CDR1 LGHNT, CDR2 FRNRAP. The ends lost 1 base at V and 5 bases at J; junction bases unmatched: 9. This CDR3 reads CASGLDFGTGGPHNEQFF. CDR3 sequence (DNA): TGTGCTAGTGGTTTGGACTTTGGGACAGGGGGCCCTCACAATGAGCAGTTCTTC.

This clonotype has more than one count but fewer than ten. The V and J genes are TRBV6-2 or TRBV6-3 and TRBJ2-1; TRBD1 matches at 7 bases. CDR1 is MNHEY and CDR2 is SVGEGT in the germline V gene. V was clipped by 2 bases and J by 8 bases; unmatched bases: 9. The CDR3 extends over 15 amino acids. CDR3 sequence: CASSYPTSGGDEQFF. CDR3 DNA: TGTGCCAGCAGTTACCCGACGTCAGGGGGAGATGAGCAGTTCTTC.

This clonotype was found many times. The CDR3 reads CASSHGTSGSLYTGELFF. CDR3 bases: TGTGCCAGCAGCCACGGTACTAGCGGGAGCCTCTACACCGGGGAGCTGTTTTTT. The chain employs TRBV7-8 and TRBJ2-2, with 11 bases matching TRBD2. The CDR3 runs 18 residues. Germline assignment: CDR1 SGHVS and CDR2 FQNEAQ. V dropped 5 bases and J dropped 3; count of bases not matched to a gene: 11.

This clonotype came up many times. The rearrangement joins TRBV11-1 to TRBJ2-2, with a tentative D call TRBD1 (5 bases). The CDR3 length is 13 residues. Trimming left V 5 bases short and J 10 bases short, with 14 bases between. Looked up from germline, CDR1 is SGHAT and CDR2 is FQDESV (reference sequence). The CDR3 DNA reads TGTGCCAGCAGCCATCTGGGGCCCGAGGAGCTGTTTTTT. Its protein product is CASSHLGPEELFF. Full variable domain (remainder filled in from reference TRBV11-1 and TRBJ2-2): EAEVAQSPRYKITEKSQAVAFWCDPISGHATLYWYRQILGQGPELLVQFQDESVVDDSQLPKDRFSAERLKGVDSTLKIQPAELGDSAMYLCASSHLGPEELFFGEGSRLTVL.

Notes on this clonotype: An end of the junction differs from the germline gene, which may be a read error. J is TRBJ1-5 and V is TRBV7-8, with 7 bases aligning to TRBD1. Germline values: CDR1 SGHVS, CDR2 FQNEAQ. The CDR3 runs 15 residues. CDR3 sequence (DNA): TGTGCCAGCAGCTTAGCCTATACAGGGGATCAGCGCCAGCATTTT. Translated, it gives CASSLAYTGDQRQHF.